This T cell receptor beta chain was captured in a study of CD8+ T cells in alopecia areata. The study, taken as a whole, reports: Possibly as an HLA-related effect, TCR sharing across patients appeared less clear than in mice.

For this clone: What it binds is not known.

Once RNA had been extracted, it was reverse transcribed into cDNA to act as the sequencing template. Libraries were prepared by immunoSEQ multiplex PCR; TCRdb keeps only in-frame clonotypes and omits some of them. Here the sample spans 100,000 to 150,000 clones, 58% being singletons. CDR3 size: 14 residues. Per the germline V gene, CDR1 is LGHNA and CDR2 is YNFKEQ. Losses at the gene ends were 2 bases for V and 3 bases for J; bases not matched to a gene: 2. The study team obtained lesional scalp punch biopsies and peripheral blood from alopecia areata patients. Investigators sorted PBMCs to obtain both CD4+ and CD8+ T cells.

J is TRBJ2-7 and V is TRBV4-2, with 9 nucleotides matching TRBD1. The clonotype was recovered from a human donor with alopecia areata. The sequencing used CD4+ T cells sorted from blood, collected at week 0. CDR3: CASSQSGQGYEQYF. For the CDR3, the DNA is TGTGCCAGCAGCCAATCGGGACAGGGCTACGAGCAGTACTTC.